This T cell receptor (beta chain) was identified in a study of T cells in Graves' hyperthyroidism and ophthalmopathy. Broader study findings: The model's output predicted ophthalmopathy at a median of 6.5 months prior to onset.

Trimming removed 4 bases from V and 0 bases from J, with 12 bases in between. CDR3 size: 14 residues. Per germline, CDR1 SQVTM and CDR2 ANQGSEA. Template material for amplifying TCR beta CDR3 regions consisted of RNA transcripts. HTBI primers were used for first-round RT-PCR of the TCR CDR3. From the multiplex PCR reads, TCRdb called clonotypes with MiXCR, one entry per CDR3 protein. The sample lists around 620,000 distinct CDR3 sequences; 15% to 20% were seen once. Newly diagnosed hyperthyroidism patients aged 18 to 65 years had disease lasting under 2 months. Lactation, pregnancy, other autoimmune disease or uncontrolled infection led to exclusion of patients. Clinicians diagnosed patients from clinical symptoms, serum thyroxine and TRAb, thyroid ultrasound and orbital computed tomography. This clonotype appeared many times. The antigen remains unidentified.

This sequence originates from a woman in her twenties or thirties with Graves' hyperthyroidism. Sequenced sample: blood. The V call is TRBV29-1, the J call TRBJ1-1; D remains unclear. CDR3: CSVASVTMNTEAFF. CDR3 coding DNA: TGCAGCGTTGCGTCCGTTACTATGAACACTGAAGCTTTCTTT.